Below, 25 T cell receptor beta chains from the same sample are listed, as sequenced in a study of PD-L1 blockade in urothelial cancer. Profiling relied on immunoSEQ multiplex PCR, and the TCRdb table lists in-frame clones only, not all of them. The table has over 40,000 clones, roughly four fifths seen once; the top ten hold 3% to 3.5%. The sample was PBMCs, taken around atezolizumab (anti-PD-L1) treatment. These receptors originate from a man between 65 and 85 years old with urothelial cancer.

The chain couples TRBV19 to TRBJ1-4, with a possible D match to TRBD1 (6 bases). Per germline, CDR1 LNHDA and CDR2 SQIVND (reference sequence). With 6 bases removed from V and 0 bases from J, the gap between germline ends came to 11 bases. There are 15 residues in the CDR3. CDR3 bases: TGTGCCAGTAGGGACGGACAGACAACTAATGAAAAACTGTTTTTT. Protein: CASRDGQTTNEKLFF.

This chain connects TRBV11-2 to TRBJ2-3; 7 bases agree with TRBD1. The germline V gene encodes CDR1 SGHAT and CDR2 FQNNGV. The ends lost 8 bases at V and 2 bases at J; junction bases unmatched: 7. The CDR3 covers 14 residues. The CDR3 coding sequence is TGTGCCAGCGGCCCGGGACAGAACACAGATACGCAGTATTTT. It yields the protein CASGPGQNTDTQYF.

The CDR3 region has the DNA TGTGCCAGCAGCTTCAGGGACTCCTACGAGCAGTACTTC. It specifies CASSFRDSYEQYF. V gene TRBV5-4 combines with J gene TRBJ2-7, with a weak D call TRBD1 (5 bases). The CDR3 consists of 13 residues. Deletions cut 2 bases from V and 0 bases from J, with 6 bases between. Germline CDR1 is SGHNT and CDR2 is YYREEE (reference sequence).

The CDR3 region is CSVGQGFLEQYF. CDR3 DNA: TGCAGCGTTGGACAGGGGTTTCTTGAGCAGTACTTC. This sequence joins TRBV29-1 and TRBJ2-7; the match to TRBD1 covers 8 bases. V shed 4 bases, J shed 7 bases, and the junction held 6 bases outside the gene matches. This CDR3 has 12 amino acids. In germline, CDR1 is SQVTM, CDR2 ANQGSEA.

CDR3 residues: CASSMNRGGEQYF. In DNA form, the CDR3 reads TGTGCCAGTAGTATGAACAGGGGCGGCGAGCAGTACTTC. The chain links TRBV19 to TRBJ2-7, with 7 positions matching TRBD1. The CDR3 covers 13 residues. The trim removed 3 bases at V and 6 bases at J, leaving 5 bases unmatched. Germline CDR1 reads LNHDA; CDR2 reads SQIVND (reference sequence). The complete variable domain, with remaining parts taken from reference TRBV19 and TRBJ2-7, reads DGGITQSPKYLFRKEGQNVTLSCEQNLNHDAMYWYRQDPGQGLRLIYYSQIVNDFQKGDIAEGYSVSREKKESFPLTVTSAQKNPTAFYLCASSMNRGGEQYFGPGTRLTVT.

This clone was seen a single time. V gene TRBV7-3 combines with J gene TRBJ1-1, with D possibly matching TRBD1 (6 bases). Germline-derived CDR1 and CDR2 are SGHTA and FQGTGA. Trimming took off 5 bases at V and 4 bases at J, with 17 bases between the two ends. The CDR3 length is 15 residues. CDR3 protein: CASSPTRTVGTEAFF. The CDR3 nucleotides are TGTGCCAGCAGCCCAACCCGGACAGTGGGCACTGAAGCTTTCTTT. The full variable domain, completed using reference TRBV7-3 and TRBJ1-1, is GAGVSQTPSNKVTEKGKYVELRCDPISGHTALYWYRQSLGQGPEFLIYFQGTGAADDSGLPNDRFFAVRPEGSVSTLKIQRTERGDSAVYLCASSPTRTVGTEAFFGQGTRLTVV.

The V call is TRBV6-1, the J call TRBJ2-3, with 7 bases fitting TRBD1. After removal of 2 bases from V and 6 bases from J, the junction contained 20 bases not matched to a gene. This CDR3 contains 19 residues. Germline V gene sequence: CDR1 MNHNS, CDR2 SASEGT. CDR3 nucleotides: TGTGCCAGCAGTGAAAACGACAGGACAGGCCGGACTCGGGATGATACGCAGTATTTT. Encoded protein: CASSENDRTGRTRDDTQYF.

The CDR3 is CASSEAGGGGQTQYF. The DNA for the CDR3 is TGTGCCAGCAGTGAAGCGGGAGGCGGGGGGCAGACCCAGTACTTC. The V gene is TRBV6-1, the J gene TRBJ2-5; 8 nucleotides match TRBD2. J was trimmed by 6 bases and V by 0 bases; bases with no gene match: 6. Germline V gives CDR1 MNHNS, CDR2 SASEGT. There are 15 residues in the CDR3.

The CDR3 bases are TGTGCCAGCAGCCCAGACAGGCGTAATCAGCCCCAGCATTTT. The encoded protein is CASSPDRRNQPQHF. V is TRBV9 and J is TRBJ1-5, with D perhaps TRBD1 (6 bases). Germline V gives CDR1 SGDLS, CDR2 YYNGEE. V lost 4 bases and J lost 4, with 12 bases in between. CDR3 length equals 14 residues.

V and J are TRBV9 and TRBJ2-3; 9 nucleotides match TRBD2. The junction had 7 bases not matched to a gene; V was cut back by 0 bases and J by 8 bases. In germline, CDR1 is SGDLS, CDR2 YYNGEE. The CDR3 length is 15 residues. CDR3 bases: TGTGCCAGCAGCGTAGTCGGCGGGGGGGCGGCTACGCAGTATTTT. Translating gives CASSVVGGGAATQYF.

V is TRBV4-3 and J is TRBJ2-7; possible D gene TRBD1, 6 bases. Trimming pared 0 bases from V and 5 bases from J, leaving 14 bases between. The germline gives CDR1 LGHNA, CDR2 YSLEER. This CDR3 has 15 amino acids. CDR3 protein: CASSQDAAQGNEQYF. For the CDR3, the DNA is TGCGCCAGCAGCCAAGATGCGGCGCAGGGGAACGAGCAGTACTTC.

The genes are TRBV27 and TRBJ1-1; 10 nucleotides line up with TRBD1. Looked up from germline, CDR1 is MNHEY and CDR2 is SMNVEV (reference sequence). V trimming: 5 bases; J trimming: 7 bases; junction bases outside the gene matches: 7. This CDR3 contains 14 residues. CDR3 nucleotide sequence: TGTGCCAGCAGTGCGGACAGGGGGTTTGGTGAAGCTTTCTTT. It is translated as CASSADRGFGEAFF.

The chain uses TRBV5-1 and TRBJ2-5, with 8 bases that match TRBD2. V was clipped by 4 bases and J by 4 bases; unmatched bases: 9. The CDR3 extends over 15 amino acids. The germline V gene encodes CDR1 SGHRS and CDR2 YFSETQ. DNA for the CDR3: TGCGCCAGCAGCCCGAGGACTAGCCGAGGAGAGACCCAGTACTTC. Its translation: CASSPRTSRGETQYF.

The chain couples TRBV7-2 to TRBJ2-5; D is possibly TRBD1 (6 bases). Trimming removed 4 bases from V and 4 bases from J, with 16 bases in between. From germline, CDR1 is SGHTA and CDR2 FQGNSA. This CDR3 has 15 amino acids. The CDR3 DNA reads TGTGCCAGCAGCTCCTTCCCCAGGGGTCGAGAGACCCAGTACTTC. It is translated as CASSSFPRGRETQYF.

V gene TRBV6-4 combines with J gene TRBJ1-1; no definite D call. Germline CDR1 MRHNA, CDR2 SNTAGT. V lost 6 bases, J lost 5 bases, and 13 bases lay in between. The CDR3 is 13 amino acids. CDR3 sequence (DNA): TGTGCCAGCAGCCGCTTGAGGAGGACTGAAGCTTTCTTT. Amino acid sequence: CASSRLRRTEAFF.

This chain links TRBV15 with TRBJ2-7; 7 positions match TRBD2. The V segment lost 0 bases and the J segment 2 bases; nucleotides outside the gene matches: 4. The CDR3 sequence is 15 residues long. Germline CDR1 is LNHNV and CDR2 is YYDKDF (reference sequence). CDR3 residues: CATSRDKRGPYEQYF. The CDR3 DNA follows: TGTGCCACCAGCAGAGATAAGCGGGGTCCCTACGAGCAGTACTTC.

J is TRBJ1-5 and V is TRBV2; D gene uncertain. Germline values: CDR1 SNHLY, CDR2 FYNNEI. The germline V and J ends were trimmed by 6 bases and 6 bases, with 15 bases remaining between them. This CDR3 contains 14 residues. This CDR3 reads CASRREATGQPQHF. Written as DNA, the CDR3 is TGTGCCAGCAGACGGGAGGCTACGGGTCAGCCCCAGCATTTT. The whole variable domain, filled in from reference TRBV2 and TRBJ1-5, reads EPEVTQTPSHQVTQMGQEVILRCVPISNHLYFYWYRQILGQKVEFLVSFYNNEISEKSEIFDDQFSVERPDGSNFTLKIRSTKLEDSAMYFCASRREATGQPQHFGDGTRLSIL.

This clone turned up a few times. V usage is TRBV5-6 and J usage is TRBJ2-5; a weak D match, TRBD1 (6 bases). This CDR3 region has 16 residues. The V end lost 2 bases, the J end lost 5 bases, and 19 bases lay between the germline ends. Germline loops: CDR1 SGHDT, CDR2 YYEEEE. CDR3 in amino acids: CASSFEIEGVGETQYF. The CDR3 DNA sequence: TGTGCCAGCAGCTTTGAGATAGAGGGGGTCGGGGAGACCCAGTACTTC.

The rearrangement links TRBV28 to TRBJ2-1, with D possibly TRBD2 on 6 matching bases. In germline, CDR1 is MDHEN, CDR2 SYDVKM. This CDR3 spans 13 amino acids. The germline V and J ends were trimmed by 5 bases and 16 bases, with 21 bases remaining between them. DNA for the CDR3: TGTGCCAGCAGTAACCCGAGGGGACTCCTGGAATTCTTC. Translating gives CASSNPRGLLEFF.

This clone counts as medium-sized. Here the CDR3 reads CASKQGLANEQFF. CDR3 in DNA: TGTGCCAGCAAGCAGGGACTAGCTAATGAGCAGTTCTTC. The V gene is TRBV2, the J gene TRBJ2-1; 9 bases map to TRBD2. With 7 bases clipped from V and 7 bases from J, the junction kept 5 bases outside the gene matches. There are 13 residues in the CDR3. Germline V gene lookup returns CDR1 SNHLY and CDR2 FYNNEI. Full variable domain (rest looked up from reference TRBV2 and TRBJ2-1): EPEVTQTPSHQVTQMGQEVILRCVPISNHLYFYWYRQILGQKVEFLVSFYNNEISEKSEIFDDQFSVERPDGSNFTLKIRSTKLEDSAMYFCASKQGLANEQFFGPGTRLTVL.

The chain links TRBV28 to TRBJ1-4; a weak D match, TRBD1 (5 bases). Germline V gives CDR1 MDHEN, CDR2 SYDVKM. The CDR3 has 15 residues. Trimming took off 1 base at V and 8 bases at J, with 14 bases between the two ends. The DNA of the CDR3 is TGTGCCAGCAGTTTATTATCCAGGGCTCGGGAAAAACTGTTTTTT. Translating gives CASSLLSRAREKLFF.

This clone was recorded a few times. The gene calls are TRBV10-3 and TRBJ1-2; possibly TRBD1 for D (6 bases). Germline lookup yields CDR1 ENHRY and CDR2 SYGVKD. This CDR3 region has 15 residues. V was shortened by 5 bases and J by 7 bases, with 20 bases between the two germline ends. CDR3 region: CAISQTSGGASGYTF. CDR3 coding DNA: TGTGCCATCAGTCAAACCTCGGGGGGGGCAAGTGGCTACACCTTC.

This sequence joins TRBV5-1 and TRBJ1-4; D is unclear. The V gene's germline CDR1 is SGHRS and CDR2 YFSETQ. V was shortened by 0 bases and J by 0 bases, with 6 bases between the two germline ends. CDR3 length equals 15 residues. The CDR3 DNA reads TGCGCCAGCAGCTTGGGGGCAGCAACTAATGAAAAACTGTTTTTT. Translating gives CASSLGAATNEKLFF.

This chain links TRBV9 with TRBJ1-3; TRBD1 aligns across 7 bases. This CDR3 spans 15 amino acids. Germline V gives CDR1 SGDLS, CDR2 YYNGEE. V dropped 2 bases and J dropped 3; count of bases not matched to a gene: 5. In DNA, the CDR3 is TGTGCCAGCAGCGTCCAGGACAGGCTTGGAAACACCATATATTTT. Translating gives CASSVQDRLGNTIYF. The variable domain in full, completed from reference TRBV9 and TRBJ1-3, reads DSGVTQTPKHLITATGQRVTLRCSPRSGDLSVYWYQQSLDQGLQFLIQYYNGEERAKGNILERFSAQQFPDLHSELNLSSLELGDSALYFCASSVQDRLGNTIYFGEGSWLTVV.

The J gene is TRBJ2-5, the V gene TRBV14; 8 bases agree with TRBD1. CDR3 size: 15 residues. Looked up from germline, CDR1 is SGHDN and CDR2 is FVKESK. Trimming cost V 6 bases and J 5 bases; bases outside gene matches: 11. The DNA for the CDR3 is TGTGCCAGCAGTCCCGGACAGGGCAGGAAGGAGACCCAGTACTTC. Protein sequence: CASSPGQGRKETQYF.